This TCR beta chain was identified in a study of blood T cell repertoires in COVID-19. The wider study: PBMCs, B-cell-depleted T cells, or T cells provided the cDNA or gDNA that made up the material.

The study drew participants aged about 18 to 89 years from some 24 US areas. Assay: immunoSEQ multiplex PCR; the TCRdb copy retains only in-frame clones and omits some. The top ten hold 4.5% to 6.5% of the sample, which has 180,000 or so clones, 86% seen once. Germline CDR1 reads LNHDA; CDR2 reads SQIVND (reference sequence). The CDR3 is 15 amino acids. With V trimmed by 3 bases and J by 0 bases, 5 bases remained unmatched. The receptor was isolated from a middle-aged man with acute COVID-19. Sequencing was performed on PBMCs or T cells enriched from blood (not recorded which). The chain recombines TRBV19 with TRBJ2-7; 7 bases are shared with TRBD1. In DNA, the CDR3 is TGTGCCAGTAGTATCGAGACAGGGAGCTCCTACGAGCAGTACTTC. It is translated as CASSIETGSSYEQYF. The complete variable domain, with remaining parts taken from reference TRBV19 and TRBJ2-7, reads DGGITQSPKYLFRKEGQNVTLSCEQNLNHDAMYWYRQDPGQGLRLIYYSQIVNDFQKGDIAEGYSVSREKKESFPLTVTSAQKNPTAFYLCASSIETGSSYEQYFGPGTRLTVT.